This TCR beta chain was sequenced in a study of cytomegalovirus exposure and HLA in healthy donors. The PCR made use of 60 Vbeta and 13 Jbeta primers. Only in-frame clones appear in the TCRdb table, and some are missing; sequencing was by immunoSEQ multiplex PCR. The sample shows around 200,000 clones, approximately 80% of them seen only once. Regarding this clone: As yet, its antigen is unknown.

Notes on the study in general: Sequencing probably produced one cluster of sequence variants that were highly shared. In a later analysis, TCR association rates varied by HLA locus: DRB1 most, HLA-C fewest. When analyzed later, a missense DCLRE1C variant was found to be linked to TCR beta V- and J-gene trimming. Presence/absence analysis assumed near-uniform sequencing depth across donors.

The sequence was obtained from a girl between 5 and 17 years old in good health and CMV-seronegative. Sequenced material: PBMCs.

The DNA for the CDR3 is TGTGCCAGCAGCCAGGGACTAGCGACTAAAAACATTCAGTACTTC. Residues: CASSQGLATKNIQYF. The J gene is TRBJ2-4, the V gene TRBV6-5, with 10 nucleotides matching TRBD2. This CDR3 contains 15 residues. Germline CDR1 and CDR2: MNHEY and SVGAGI. The V and J ends lost 6 bases and 4 bases, in that order; junction bases with no gene match: 6.